This T cell receptor beta chain was found in a study of human T cells and chemical hapten exposure. The table lists this clonotype with a few counts. The CDR3 runs 13 residues. Per the germline V gene, CDR1 is SNHLY and CDR2 is FYNNEI. V gave up 6 bases and J gave up 7 bases, with 12 bases separating them. Time point reported: patch test 1, 2 weeks after DPC sensitization. Described treatment: therapeutic diphenylcyclopropenone sensitization with weekly scalp DPC. MiXCR, run by TCRdb on the RACE reads, gives a single entry per CDR3 protein. The sample has some 170,000 distinct CDR3 sequences; approximately 20% are singletons.

The source of this sequence is a woman aged 45 to 65 with alopecia areata. Some clones in this sample may be carry-over from other donors' samples. The J gene is TRBJ2-2, the V gene TRBV2, with D maybe TRBD1 (6 bases). Sequenced here: whole blood, sampled in connection with sensitization to the hapten diphenylcyclopropenone (DPC). CDR3 DNA: TGTGCCAGCAGACAGGGATCTGACGGGGAGCTGTTTTTT. This translates into CASRQGSDGELFF.